This TCR beta chain was recovered during a study of T cell changes during pregnancy in multiple sclerosis. Assay used: immunoSEQ multiplex PCR; TCRdb lists only in-frame clones, some missing. Of roughly 72,000 clones listed, around 94% were seen once; the top ten hold roughly 0.21%. The CDR3 spans 13 residues. The J segment lost 8 bases and the V segment lost 5 bases, leaving 6 bases of the junction unmatched. Looked up from germline, CDR1 is SGHRS and CDR2 is YFSETQ. The source of this sequence is a female donor with multiple sclerosis, enrolled in a pregnancy study. The V and J genes are TRBV5-1 and TRBJ1-4; 7 nucleotides agree with TRBD1. Sequenced here: CD4+ T cells from peripheral blood mononuclear cells, sampled before pregnancy. The CDR3 loop is CASRSTGEEKLFF. The CDR3 DNA reads TGCGCCAGCAGAAGTACAGGGGAAGAAAAACTGTTTTTT.